The TCR beta chain under discussion was sequenced for a study of blood T cell repertoires in COVID-19. Across the whole study: Sources were T cells, B-cell-depleted T cells, or PBMCs; the material itself was cDNA or gDNA.

Data came from immunoSEQ multiplex PCR; TCRdb stores just in-frame clones and leaves some out. The table lists about 220,000 clones, around 80% of them singletons. This CDR3 has 15 amino acids. The V end was cut by 1 base, the J end by 1 base, with 10 bases between. CDR1 is SNHLY, CDR2 FYNNEI, per germline. The chain recombines TRBV2 with TRBJ2-5, with D tentatively TRBD2 (7 bases). The sequence came from a man aged 50-59 years with active or convalescent COVID-19. The source material was peripheral blood. The DNA for the CDR3 is TGTGCCAGCAGTGAAGAAGGGGGGGCCCAAGAGACCCAGTACTTC. It is translated as CASSEEGGAQETQYF. Full variable domain (missing parts from reference TRBV2 and TRBJ2-5): EPEVTQTPSHQVTQMGQEVILRCVPISNHLYFYWYRQILGQKVEFLVSFYNNEISEKSEIFDDQFSVERPDGSNFTLKIRSTKLEDSAMYFCASSEEGGAQETQYFGPGTRLLVL.